One and the same sample provided the 30 T cell receptor beta chains below, sequenced in a study of cytomegalovirus exposure and HLA in healthy donors (dated by TCRdb to 2016 to 2017). The receptor library was made with the immunoSEQ multiplex PCR assay. In its TCRdb copy, this immuneACCESS table keeps in-frame sequences only and misses some clones. Where compared with another copy, unresolved V genes explain less than half of these, and the others have no known cause. This sample holds about 160,000 clones; around 85% were observed only once. Of the sample, about 6% falls within the top ten clones. The sample consisted of PBMCs. These receptors were taken from a woman aged 25 to 39 in good health and CMV-seronegative.

V and J are TRBV29-1 and TRBJ2-3; D tentatively reads TRBD1 or TRBD2 (5 bases each). V lost 8 bases and J 1 base, leaving 19 bases between the germline ends. Per germline, CDR1 SQVTM and CDR2 ANQGSEA. The CDR3 covers 15 residues. In DNA, the CDR3 is TGCAGCTCCACCGGGGCACTACTCGGCACAGATACGCAGTATTTT. It is translated as CSSTGALLGTDTQYF.

This chain links TRBV5-4 with TRBJ2-3; TRBD2 aligns across 8 bases. V lost 3 bases to trimming and J lost 0 bases; unmatched junction nucleotides: 9. The length of the CDR3 is 17 residues. CDR1 and CDR2 from the germline V gene are SGHNT and YYREEE (reference sequence). DNA of the CDR3: TGTGCCAGCAGCTCCCTAGCGGGCTTTGCTAGCACAGATACGCAGTATTTT. Translated: CASSSLAGFASTDTQYF.

V and J are TRBV5-8 and TRBJ2-7; 13 nucleotides line up with TRBD2. The CDR3 totals 12 residues. CDR1 is SGHTS and CDR2 is YDEGEE in the germline V gene. V shed 4 bases and J 9 bases; nucleotides not matched to a gene: 1. CDR3 in DNA: TGTGCCAGCAGCGGACTAGCGGGAGTGCAGTACTTC. Protein product: CASSGLAGVQYF.

The chain combines TRBV7-2 with TRBJ1-5; D is ambiguous. Germline loops: CDR1 SGHTA, CDR2 FQGNSA. V lost 5 bases and J lost 2, with 7 bases in between. The CDR3 loop spans 13 amino acids. The CDR3 DNA reads as TGTGCCAGCAGCATTAGAGGCAATCAGCCCCAGCATTTT. Protein: CASSIRGNQPQHF.

The chain uses TRBV9 and TRBJ2-7; 7 bases line up with TRBD2. Germline values: CDR1 SGDLS, CDR2 YYNGEE. The CDR3 runs to 16 residues. J lost 0 bases, V lost 0 bases, and 6 bases had no gene match. In DNA form, the CDR3 reads TGTGCCAGCAGCGTAGGGGTGCTAGCGGACTCCTACGAGCAGTACTTC. The encoded protein is CASSVGVLADSYEQYF.

The chain uses TRBV14 and TRBJ2-7; TRBD2 aligns across 13 bases. Looked up from germline, CDR1 is SGHDN and CDR2 is FVKESK. CDR3 length equals 15 residues. J lost 7 bases, V lost 4 bases, and 7 bases had no gene match. The CDR3 here is CASSPRPGLAGEQYF. CDR3 coding DNA: TGTGCCAGCAGCCCCAGGCCGGGACTAGCGGGGGAGCAGTACTTC.

The chain links TRBV6-1 to TRBJ2-3, with 9 bases identical to TRBD2. This CDR3 has 15 amino acids. Germline V gene sequence: CDR1 MNHNS, CDR2 SASEGT. The V gene end was trimmed by 3 bases and the J gene end by 5 bases; junction bases not matched to a gene: 6. The CDR3 spells CASSEMAGGQDTQYF. Written as DNA, the CDR3 is TGTGCCAGCAGTGAGATGGCGGGGGGGCAAGATACGCAGTATTTT.

The chain employs TRBV9 and TRBJ1-1; 9 bases are a match to TRBD1. The CDR3 extends over 14 amino acids. Germline loops: CDR1 SGDLS, CDR2 YYNGEE. The V and J ends lost 3 bases and 1 base, in that order; junction bases with no gene match: 1. The CDR3 is CASSAQGANTEAFF. The CDR3 DNA follows: TGTGCCAGCAGCGCACAGGGGGCGAACACTGAAGCTTTCTTT.

The V gene is TRBV9, the J gene TRBJ1-1; 7 nucleotides match TRBD1. Unmatched junction bases numbered 3, after V lost 3 bases and J lost 1 base. The CDR3 is 14 amino acids. Per the germline V gene, CDR1 is SGDLS and CDR2 is YYNGEE. The CDR3 loop is CASSAGQTNTEAFF. Here the CDR3 DNA reads TGTGCCAGCAGCGCGGGACAGACGAACACTGAAGCTTTCTTT. Full variable domain (rest looked up from reference TRBV9 and TRBJ1-1): DSGVTQTPKHLITATGQRVTLRCSPRSGDLSVYWYQQSLDQGLQFLIQYYNGEERAKGNILERFSAQQFPDLHSELNLSSLELGDSALYFCASSAGQTNTEAFFGQGTRLTVV.

The chain couples TRBV28 to TRBJ1-5; a weak D match, TRBD1 (5 bases). Trimming removed 3 bases at V and 3 bases at J, with 9 bases between. Germline CDR1 and CDR2: MDHEN and SYDVKM. The CDR3 spans 14 residues. For the CDR3, the DNA is TGTGCCAGCAGTTTTGGGGCTTCCAATCAGCCCCAGCATTTT. Protein sequence: CASSFGASNQPQHF.

This chain joins TRBV29-1 and TRBJ2-2; the D gene is possibly TRBD1 (6 bases). The V and J ends lost 4 bases and 3 bases respectively, with 15 bases between them. The germline CDR1 and CDR2 sequences are SQVTM and ANQGSEA. The CDR3 spans 15 residues. The CDR3 nucleotides read TGCAGCGTTGTACTGGGACAACTGGACACCGGGGAGCTGTTTTTT. Its protein product is CSVVLGQLDTGELFF.

The CDR3 DNA is TGTGCCAGCAGCTTAGGCGATGGGTACGAGCAGTACTTC. It yields the protein CASSLGDGYEQYF. The chain joins TRBV11-2 to TRBJ2-7; D is unresolved. The germline V gene has CDR1 SGHAT and CDR2 FQNNGV. V was shortened by 1 base and J by 4 bases, with 8 bases between the two germline ends. The CDR3 runs 13 residues.

There are a few counts of this clone. The chain recombines TRBV5-4 with TRBJ2-1; D perhaps matches TRBD2 (5 bases). The germline V gene encodes CDR1 SGHNT and CDR2 YYREEE (reference sequence). V shed 4 bases and J shed 0 bases, with 17 bases lying between them. The CDR3 has 17 amino acids. The CDR3 DNA is TGTGCCAGCAGCCCGAGGGCGTGGAGCCTCTCCTACAATGAGCAGTTCTTC. It codes for CASSPRAWSLSYNEQFF.

The genes are TRBV5-1 and TRBJ2-5, with D possibly matching TRBD2 (6 bases). V was pared by 5 bases and J by 0 bases, with 26 bases between. CDR1 and CDR2 (germline): SGHRS, YFSETQ. CDR3 size: 19 residues. CDR3: CASRGPRDSLTTYQETQYF. Written as DNA, the CDR3 is TGCGCCAGCAGGGGGCCACGGGACTCCCTGACGACGTACCAAGAGACCCAGTACTTC.

This clone has a single count. The rearrangement joins TRBV5-4 to TRBJ1-1, with no clear D. Trimming left V 2 bases short and J 4 bases short, with 6 bases between. The CDR3 spans 12 residues. Germline V CDR1 and CDR2: SGHNT, YYREEE (reference sequence). The CDR3 sequence: CASSFGLTEAFF. Written as DNA, the CDR3 is TGTGCCAGCAGCTTTGGACTCACTGAAGCTTTCTTT.

V gene TRBV7-2 combines with J gene TRBJ2-7, with TRBD2 matching 8 bases. Germline values: CDR1 SGHTA, CDR2 FQGNSA. The CDR3 sequence is 15 residues long. V shed 2 bases, J shed 5 bases, and the junction held 8 bases outside the gene matches. CDR3 nucleotides: TGTGCCAGCAGCTTATCCGGGACTAGTAATCACGAGCAGTACTTC. It specifies CASSLSGTSNHEQYF.

The chain uses TRBV4-3 and TRBJ2-4; 8 nucleotides match TRBD2. The V gene's germline CDR1 is LGHNA and CDR2 YSLEER. The V and J ends lost 4 bases and 6 bases, in that order; junction bases with no gene match: 23. This CDR3 region has 20 residues. The CDR3 DNA follows: TGCGCCAGCAGCCTAGGGCTAGCGGGTTCCTTTTCGCCCCAAACAAACATTCAGTACTTC. It yields the protein CASSLGLAGSFSPQTNIQYF.

The chain recombines TRBV5-4 with TRBJ2-1; 7 nucleotides line up with TRBD1. V lost 4 bases and J lost 2; bases outside the gene matches: 6. This CDR3 is 15 amino acids long. The germline V gene has CDR1 SGHNT and CDR2 YYREEE (reference sequence). The CDR3 coding sequence is TGTGCCAGCAGCCGCGACAGGGTAACCTACAATGAGCAGTTCTTC. Amino acid sequence: CASSRDRVTYNEQFF.

The chain combines TRBV9 with TRBJ2-5; D unclear. Germline V CDR1 and CDR2: SGDLS, YYNGEE. Trimming shortened V by 2 bases and J by 5 bases, and 10 bases separated the two germline ends. The CDR3 runs to 13 residues. CDR3 amino acids: CASSVKGAETQYF. In nucleotides, the CDR3 is TGTGCCAGCAGCGTGAAGGGCGCGGAGACCCAGTACTTC.

The chain employs TRBV6-5 and TRBJ1-2; the D gene is possibly TRBD1 (5 bases). Trimming left V 5 bases short and J 4 bases short, with 14 bases between. The length of the CDR3 is 14 residues. The germline gives CDR1 MNHEY, CDR2 SVGAGI. CDR3 amino acids: CASSKRTDSYGYTF. Written as DNA, the CDR3 is TGTGCCAGCAGTAAAAGGACCGACAGCTATGGCTACACCTTC.

The rearrangement joins TRBV9 to TRBJ1-1; D gene unclear. CDR3 size: 15 residues. Between the trimmed V and J ends, which lost 5 bases and 1 base, there was a span of 15 bases. Per the germline V gene, CDR1 is SGDLS and CDR2 is YYNGEE. The CDR3 spells CASRPDGGKNTEAFF. In nucleotides, the CDR3 is TGTGCCAGCAGACCTGACGGCGGCAAGAACACTGAAGCTTTCTTT. Together with reference TRBV9 and TRBJ1-1, the CDR3 gives the full variable domain: DSGVTQTPKHLITATGQRVTLRCSPRSGDLSVYWYQQSLDQGLQFLIQYYNGEERAKGNILERFSAQQFPDLHSELNLSSLELGDSALYFCASRPDGGKNTEAFFGQGTRLTVV.

The gene calls are TRBV20-1 and TRBJ1-1, with 7 bases matching TRBD1. Germline V gene lookup returns CDR1 DFQATT and CDR2 SNEGSKA (reference sequence). V trimming: 3 bases; J trimming: 10 bases; junction bases outside the gene matches: 5. The CDR3 totals 11 residues. The CDR3 spells CSARVGTAAFF. CDR3 coding DNA: TGCAGTGCTAGGGTCGGGACAGCAGCTTTCTTT.

This chain uses TRBV2 with TRBJ2-3; 9 bases map to TRBD1. The V gene's germline CDR1 is SNHLY and CDR2 FYNNEI. This CDR3 region has 14 residues. V was clipped by 4 bases and J by 3 bases; unmatched bases: 2. The CDR3 protein is CASSGTGVTDTQYF. CDR3 bases: TGTGCCAGCAGTGGGACAGGGGTTACAGATACGCAGTATTTT.

The CDR3 nucleotides read TGTGCCAGCAGTCCCCTAACTAGCGGATCCTACAATGAGCAGTTCTTC. Its translation: CASSPLTSGSYNEQFF. V gene TRBV28 combines with J gene TRBJ2-1, with TRBD2 matching 8 bases. There are 16 residues in the CDR3. Trimming took 5 bases from V and 1 from J; bases not matched to a gene: 7. From germline, CDR1 is MDHEN and CDR2 SYDVKM.

The V and J genes are TRBV2 and TRBJ1-1, with 8 nucleotides matching TRBD1. The CDR3 contains 14 residues. The germline CDR1 and CDR2 sequences are SNHLY and FYNNEI. The ends lost 6 bases at V and 5 bases at J; junction bases unmatched: 8. CDR3 residues: CASRITGGMTEAFF. The CDR3 DNA is TGTGCCAGCAGAATTACAGGGGGTATGACTGAAGCTTTCTTT.

The chain is built from TRBV28 and TRBJ1-2, with 10 bases matching TRBD1. Germline V gene lookup returns CDR1 MDHEN and CDR2 SYDVKM. J was trimmed by 5 bases and V by 5 bases; bases with no gene match: 8. The CDR3 is 15 amino acids. CDR3 bases: TGTGCCAGCAGTGGTTGGGGACAGGGGTTTTATGGCTACACCTTC. Its translation: CASSGWGQGFYGYTF.

This clone showed up just once. The chain combines TRBV20-1 with TRBJ2-7; D gene uncertain. This CDR3 spans 11 amino acids. Trimming took 4 bases from V and 4 from J, leaving 8 bases between them. Germline values: CDR1 DFQATT, CDR2 SNEGSKA (reference sequence). CDR3 amino acids: CSATFRYEQYF. DNA of the CDR3: TGCAGTGCTACGTTCCGGTACGAGCAGTACTTC.

The V gene is TRBV7-2, the J gene TRBJ2-3; no clear D. V was pared by 5 bases and J by 0 bases, with 12 bases between. This CDR3 region has 15 residues. Germline CDR1 reads SGHTA; CDR2 reads FQGNSA. CDR3 sequence (DNA): TGTGCCAGCAGCCTAGGGATAACTAGCACAGATACGCAGTATTTT. Its protein product is CASSLGITSTDTQYF.

The chain joins TRBV7-2 to TRBJ1-2, with 7 bases lining up with TRBD1. V shed 4 bases, J shed 5 bases, and the junction held 7 bases outside the gene matches. Germline CDR1 reads SGHTA; CDR2 reads FQGNSA. This CDR3 contains 14 residues. CDR3 loop: CASSSRQGNYGYTF. The CDR3 DNA follows: TGTGCCAGCAGCTCTCGACAGGGTAATTATGGCTACACCTTC. The whole variable domain, remainder taken from reference TRBV7-2 and TRBJ1-2, is GAGVSQSPSNKVTEKGKDVELRCDPISGHTALYWYRQSLGQGLEFLIYFQGNSAPDKSGLPSDRFSAERTGGSVSTLTIQRTQQEDSAVYLCASSSRQGNYGYTFGSGTRLTVV.

The J gene is TRBJ1-2, the V gene TRBV19; D is unclear. CDR3 length: 14 residues. The germline V and J ends were trimmed by 1 base and 5 bases, with 11 bases remaining between them. CDR1 is LNHDA and CDR2 is SQIVND in the germline V gene (reference sequence). The CDR3 coding sequence is TGTGCCAGTAGTATAGCGGCCGTAGATTATGGCTACACCTTC. It encodes CASSIAAVDYGYTF.